This T cell receptor (beta chain) derives from a study of vaccination and CD4 T cells after COVID-19. Study overall: Median time from second vaccine dose to sampling was 72 days (14 to 241). The control cultures got either a CEFX pool, an HIV-1 Nef pool, or no peptide at all.

Sequencing of the DNA from cultured CD4+ T cells was carried out with the Oncomine TCR Beta short-read assay. TCRdb used MiXCR to reprocess the PCR reads, holding one entry per CDR3 protein. The sample lists about 25,000 distinct CDR3 sequences, 49% occurring once. Germline CDR1 MGHDK, CDR2 SYGVNS. The CDR3 extends over 16 amino acids. Deletions cut 3 bases from V and 4 bases from J, with 18 bases between. Indicated treatment: roughly nine-day PBMC culture with coronavirus spike peptide pools or control peptides (ViraFEST assay). Some 2.2 million PBMCs were grown per well alongside roughly 9.1 IU/ml IL-2 and roughly 9.4 ug/ml peptide pools. Of note for this clonotype: What it binds is not known.

The chain links TRBV25-1 to TRBJ1-1; possibly TRBD1 for D (6 bases). Material for sequencing was CD4+ T cells from blood, cultured in vitro. This clonotype originated in a human donor who had recovered from COVID-19. CDR3 sequence reads: CASSDSASSGVTEAFF. CDR3 sequence (DNA): TGTGCCAGCAGTGATTCCGCGTCCTCAGGGGTCACTGAAGCTTTCTTT.